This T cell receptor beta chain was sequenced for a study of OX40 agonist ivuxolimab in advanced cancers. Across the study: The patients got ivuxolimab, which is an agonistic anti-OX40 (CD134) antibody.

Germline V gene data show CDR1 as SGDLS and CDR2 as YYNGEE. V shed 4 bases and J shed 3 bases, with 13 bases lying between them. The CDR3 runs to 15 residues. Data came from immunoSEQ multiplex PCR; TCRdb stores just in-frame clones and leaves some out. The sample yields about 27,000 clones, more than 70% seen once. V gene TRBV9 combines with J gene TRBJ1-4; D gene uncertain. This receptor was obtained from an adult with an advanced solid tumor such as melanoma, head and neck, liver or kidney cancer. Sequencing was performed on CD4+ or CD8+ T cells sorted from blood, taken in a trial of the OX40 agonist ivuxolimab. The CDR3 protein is CASSSSLGANEKLFF. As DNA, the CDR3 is TGTGCCAGCAGCTCCTCACTCGGAGCTAATGAAAAACTGTTTTTT.